This TCR beta chain was retrieved from a study of vaccination effects on CD4 cells after COVID-19. Turning to the study itself: The vaccine given was either BNT162b2 or mRNA-1273, in two doses. Findings of the study overall: Marked clonal contraction of both clone types appeared late after vaccination.

Ahead of sequencing, the ViraFEST assay grew antigen-specific CD4+ T cells using viral peptide pools. CD4+ T cells were isolated after about eleven days of culture. Having tested negative for nucleocapsid antibodies, the vaccine recipients showed no prior SARS-CoV-2 infection. With 8.5 to 10 ug/ml peptides and 9.5 to 10 IU/ml IL-2, a few million PBMC per well were cultured. Half-medium exchanges with IL-2 medium took place on days 3 and 7. As to this clone: The antigen remains unidentified.

Deletions cut 7 bases from V and 2 bases from J, with 16 bases between. The CDR3 covers 15 residues. CDR1 and CDR2 (germline): MDHEN, SYDVKM. Assay used: immunoSEQ multiplex PCR; TCRdb lists only in-frame clones, some missing. The sample yields over 25,000 clones, approximately 70% seen once. This clonotype was obtained from a human donor who received a COVID-19 vaccine. Material: CD4+ T cells from PBMCs cultured with HCoV-NL63 spike peptides, obtained before COVID-19 vaccination. The gene calls are TRBV28 and TRBJ2-3, with D possibly matching TRBD2 (5 bases). The CDR3 bases are TGTGCCAGCAAAACCGGGAATACGATCACAGATACGCAGTATTTT. This codes for CASKTGNTITDTQYF.